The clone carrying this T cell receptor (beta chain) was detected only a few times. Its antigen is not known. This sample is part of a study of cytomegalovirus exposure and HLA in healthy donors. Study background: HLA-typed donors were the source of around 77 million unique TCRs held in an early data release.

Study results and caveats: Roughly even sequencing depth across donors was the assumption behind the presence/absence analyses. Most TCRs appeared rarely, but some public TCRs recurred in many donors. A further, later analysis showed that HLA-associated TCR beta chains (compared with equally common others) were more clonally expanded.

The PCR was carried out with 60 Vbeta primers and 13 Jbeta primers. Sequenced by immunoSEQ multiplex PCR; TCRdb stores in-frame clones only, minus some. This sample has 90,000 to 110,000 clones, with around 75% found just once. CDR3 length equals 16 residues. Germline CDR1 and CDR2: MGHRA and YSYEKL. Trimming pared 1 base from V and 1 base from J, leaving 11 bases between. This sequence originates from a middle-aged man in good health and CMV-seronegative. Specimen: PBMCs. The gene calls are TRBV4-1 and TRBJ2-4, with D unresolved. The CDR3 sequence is CASSQVQYLAKNIQYF. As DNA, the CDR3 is TGCGCCAGCAGCCAAGTTCAGTATCTTGCCAAAAACATTCAGTACTTC.